The rows below give T cell receptor beta chains drawn from one sample of a study of brain metastases from non-small cell lung cancer. This table comes from immunoSEQ multiplex PCR, and its TCRdb copy is limited to in-frame clones, with some not included. This sample carries 1,200 to 1,500 clones, around four fifths of them seen once, and the ten largest clones take around 19%. The specimen was tumor-adjacent normal tissue. These TCRs come from a donor aged 40 or older with non-small cell lung cancer. Both conserved end residues are part of each CDR3. The D gene is left open where the match is weak. For some rows the clone size is stated as once, few or many, or as a class when expanded; others skip it.

cdr3_length	v_call	clone_size	d_call	j_call	cdr3_nt	cdr3_aa
16	TRBV5-1	-	-	TRBJ2-7	TGCGCCAGCAGCTTGGAGGGCCCCAGCTCTTCCTACGAGCAGTACTTC	CASSLEGPSSSYEQYF
12	TRBV19	-	TRBD2	TRBJ2-3	TGTGCCAGTAGATTAGCGGGAGATACGCAGTATTTT	CASRLAGDTQYF
12	TRBV7-3	-	-	TRBJ2-2	TGTGCCAGCAGCCTAAACACCGGGGAGCTGTTTTTT	CASSLNTGELFF
15	TRBV10-3	-	-	TRBJ2-1	TGTGCCATCAGGCAGGGCGAGGGACGGTCCAATGAGCAGTTCTTC	CAIRQGEGRSNEQFF
14	TRBV19	-	TRBD1	TRBJ1-1	TGTGCCAGTAGTCTCAGGGACAGGCAGCCACAAGCTTTCTTT	CASSLRDRQPQAFF
15	TRBV7-3	-	-	TRBJ1-1	TGTGCCAGCAGCTTGGGGGGGCCGGTAGGCACTGAAGCTTTCTTT	CASSLGGPVGTEAFF
12	TRBV3-1/TRBV3-2	-	-	TRBJ2-7	TGTGCCAGCAGCCAAGTTAGCGTGAGGCAGTGCTTC	CASSQVSVRQCF
13	TRBV10-3	-	-	TRBJ1-5	TGTGCCATCGCCCCGGGGGAGGTACAGCCCCAGCATTTT	CAIAPGEVQPQHF
16	TRBV6-6	-	-	TRBJ1-6	TGTGCCAGCAAGGATAGGGAGCGCTCCTATAATTCACCCCTCCACTTT	CASKDRERSYNSPLHF
15	TRBV7-2	-	TRBD2	TRBJ2-1	TGTGCCAGCAGCTCCACTAGCGGGAGTGCAAATGAGCAGTTCTTC	CASSSTSGSANEQFF
17	TRBV5-1	-	-	TRBJ2-1	TGCGCCAGCAGCTCATCCGAGCCTAGGGCCCTCTACAATGAGCAGTTCTTC	CASSSSEPRALYNEQFF
12	TRBV29-1	-	-	TRBJ2-7	TGCAGCGCCCAGGCGGGCTCCTACGAGCAGTACTTC	CSAQAGSYEQYF
14	TRBV6-2/TRBV6-3	-	-	TRBJ2-3	TGTGCCAGCAGTAAACCGATACGCACAGATACGCAGTATTTT	CASSKPIRTDTQYF
13	TRBV29-1	-	TRBD1	TRBJ2-5	TGCAGCATTGAGACAGGGGTACGGGAGACCCAGTACTTC	CSIETGVRETQYF
16	TRBV7-6	-	-	TRBJ2-1	TGTGCCAGCAGTCCAACCAATATACACTCCTACAATGAGCAGTTCTTC	CASSPTNIHSYNEQFF
16	TRBV5-6	-	TRBD2	TRBJ2-5	TGTGCCAGCAGCTTGTGGACTAGCGGGAAGGGAGAGACCCAGTACTTC	CASSLWTSGKGETQYF
12	TRBV29-1	-	-	TRBJ2-1	TGCAGCGTTGTCAGACCCTACAATGAGCAGTTCTTC	CSVVRPYNEQFF
12	TRBV12-3/TRBV12-4	-	-	TRBJ1-1	TGTGCCAGCAGTCTCGACAGTTGGTATGCTTTCTTT	CASSLDSWYAFF
14	TRBV2	-	-	TRBJ2-7	TGTGCCAGCACCGAGGGGGGGACAAACTACGAGCAGTACTTC	CASTEGGTNYEQYF
15	TRBV19	-	TRBD2	TRBJ2-7	TGTGCCAATAGCCCCGGGACTAGCGGAACCTACGAGCAGTACTTC	CANSPGTSGTYEQYF
19	TRBV4-1	-	-	TRBJ2-1	TGCGCCAGCAGCCAAGCCGCAGTAGGGGTCTCCTCATCCTACAATGAGCAGTTCTTC	CASSQAAVGVSSSYNEQFF
14	TRBV28	-	-	TRBJ2-5	TGTGCCAGCATCCACGGGATCCAGCAAGAGACCCAGTACTTC	CASIHGIQQETQYF
15	TRBV7-6	-	TRBD2	TRBJ2-5	TGTGCCAGCAGCTTAGGTACGGGAGGGTCAGAGACCCAGTACTTC	CASSLGTGGSETQYF
11	TRBV28	-	-	TRBJ2-7	TGTGCCAGCAGAACAGCCTACGAGCAGTACTTC	CASRTAYEQYF
13	TRBV15	-	TRBD1	TRBJ2-7	TGTGCCACCAGCAGGGACAGGGGCTACGAGCAGTACTTC	CATSRDRGYEQYF
12	TRBV6-5	-	-	TRBJ2-5	TGTGCCAGCAAGGGCCTCCAAGAGACCCAGTACTTC	CASKGLQETQYF
16	TRBV27	-	-	TRBJ2-6	TGTGCCAGCACCTTAGCCCCCGGCTCTGGGGCCAACGTCCTGACTTTC	CASTLAPGSGANVLTF
14	TRBV27	-	TRBD2	TRBJ2-7	TGTGCCAGCAGTCCCTTCCCCGGGGGGAACGAGCAGTACTTC	CASSPFPGGNEQYF
12	TRBV29-1	-	-	TRBJ1-4	TGCAGCGTTGAGGAGGCGGCTGAAAAACTGTTTTTT	CSVEEAAEKLFF
13	TRBV28	-	-	TRBJ1-5	TGTGCCAGCAGTTTATTCAGGGGTCAGCCCCAGCATTTT	CASSLFRGQPQHF
12	TRBV7-8	once	-	TRBJ1-1	TGTGCCAGCAGCCGAGCCGGGACGGAAGCTTTCTTT	CASSRAGTEAFF
13	TRBV12-3/TRBV12-4	-	-	TRBJ2-1	TGTGCCAGCAGTTTTCTCGGAAACAATGAGCAGTTCTTC	CASSFLGNNEQFF
13	TRBV7-2	-	-	TRBJ1-1	TGTGCCAGCAGCTTAGTTCTGAACACTGAAGCTTTCTTT	CASSLVLNTEAFF
16	TRBV27	-	TRBD2	TRBJ2-3	TGTGCCAGCAGTAAATCCAAGCGGGACCGGAGTGATACGCAGTATTTT	CASSKSKRDRSDTQYF
16	TRBV7-9	-	TRBD2	TRBJ2-3	TGTGCCAGCACGCTGATCGCGGGAGGGCGGAGGGATACGCAGTATTTT	CASTLIAGGRRDTQYF
13	TRBV15	-	-	TRBJ2-7	TGTGCCACCAGCAGAGATGGACAATACGAGCAGTACTTC	CATSRDGQYEQYF
16	TRBV5-8	-	TRBD1	TRBJ2-1	TGTGCCAGCACCCACCGGCTGGGACAGGGATACAATGAGCAGTTCTTC	CASTHRLGQGYNEQFF
12	TRBV3-1/TRBV3-2	-	-	TRBJ2-3	TGTGCCAGCAGTCTAGAGGTAGATACGCAGTATTTT	CASSLEVDTQYF
14	TRBV29-1	-	-	TRBJ1-2	TGCAGCGTTTCCTCTCCCGGGACCCACTATGGCTACACCTTC	CSVSSPGTHYGYTF
11	TRBV2	-	TRBD2	TRBJ2-7	TGTGCCAGCGTTACTAGCGGCGAGCAGTACTTC	CASVTSGEQYF
16	TRBV28	once	TRBD2	TRBJ2-2	TGTGCCAGCAAACTCATAGCGGGAGGGGGCACCGGGGAGCTGTTTTTT	CASKLIAGGGTGELFF
14	TRBV9	-	TRBD1	TRBJ2-3	TGTGCCAGCCAACACAGGGGAAGCACAGATACGCAGTATTTT	CASQHRGSTDTQYF
16	TRBV5-4	once	TRBD1	TRBJ1-1	TGTGCCAGCAGCTTGGATTTCGAGGGGGCGAACACTGAAGCTTTCTTT	CASSLDFEGANTEAFF
15	TRBV7-2	-	-	TRBJ2-5	TGTGCCAGCAGCCAAGTTTACGGGAGCGGGGAGACCCAGTACTTC	CASSQVYGSGETQYF
18	TRBV11-2	-	TRBD2	TRBJ2-5	TGTGCCAGCAGCTCCGCGAGGATAGGACTAGCGGGACAAGAGACCCAGTACTTC	CASSSARIGLAGQETQYF
15	TRBV5-1	-	-	TRBJ2-3	TGCGCCAGCAGCTTGGTGGGGCTTCCCCCAGATACGCAGTATTTT	CASSLVGLPPDTQYF
14	TRBV9	-	-	TRBJ2-2	TGTGCCAGCAGCGTAAGAGCTAGCACCGGGGAGCTGTTTTTT	CASSVRASTGELFF
12	TRBV29-1	-	-	TRBJ2-7	TGCAGCGTTCAAGGGGCGTATTACGAGCAGTACTTC	CSVQGAYYEQYF
14	TRBV5-1	-	TRBD2	TRBJ2-7	TGCGCCAGCAGCTTAGCGGGAGGGCTTTCCGAGCAGTACTTC	CASSLAGGLSEQYF
16	TRBV15	-	-	TRBJ1-5	TGTGCCACCAGCAGAGATATGGGAAATAGCAATCAGTCCCAGCATTTT	CATSRDMGNSNQSQHF